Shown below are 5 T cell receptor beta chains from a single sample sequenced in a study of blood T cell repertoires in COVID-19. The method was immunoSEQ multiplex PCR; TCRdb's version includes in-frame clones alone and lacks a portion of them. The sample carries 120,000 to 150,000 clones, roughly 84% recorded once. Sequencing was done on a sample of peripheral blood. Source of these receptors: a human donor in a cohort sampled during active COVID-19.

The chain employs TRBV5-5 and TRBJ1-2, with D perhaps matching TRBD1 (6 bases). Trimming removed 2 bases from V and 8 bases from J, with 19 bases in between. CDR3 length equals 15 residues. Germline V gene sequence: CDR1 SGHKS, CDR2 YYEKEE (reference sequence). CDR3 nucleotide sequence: TGTGCCAGCAGCTTTTCCAGGGGTGAGGGATCGGGCTACACCTTC. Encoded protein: CASSFSRGEGSGYTF.

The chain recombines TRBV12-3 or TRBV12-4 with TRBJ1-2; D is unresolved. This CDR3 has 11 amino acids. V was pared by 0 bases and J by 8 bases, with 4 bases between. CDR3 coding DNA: TGTGCCAGCAGTTTAGCCGGGGGCTACACCTTC. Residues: CASSLAGGYTF.

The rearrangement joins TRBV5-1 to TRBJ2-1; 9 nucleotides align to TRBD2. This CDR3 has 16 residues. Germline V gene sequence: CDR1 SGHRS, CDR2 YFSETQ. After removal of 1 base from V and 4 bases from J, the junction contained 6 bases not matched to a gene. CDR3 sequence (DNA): TGCGCCAGCAGCTTGAAGGTAGCGGGGGAGTACAATGAGCAGTTCTTC. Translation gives CASSLKVAGEYNEQFF.

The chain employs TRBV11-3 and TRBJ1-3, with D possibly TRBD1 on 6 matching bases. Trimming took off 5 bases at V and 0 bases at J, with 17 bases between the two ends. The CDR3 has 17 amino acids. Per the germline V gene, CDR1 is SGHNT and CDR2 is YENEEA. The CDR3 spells CASSLIRNRDSGNTIYF. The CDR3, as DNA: TGTGCCAGCAGCCTCATCCGGAACAGGGACTCTGGAAACACCATATATTTT.

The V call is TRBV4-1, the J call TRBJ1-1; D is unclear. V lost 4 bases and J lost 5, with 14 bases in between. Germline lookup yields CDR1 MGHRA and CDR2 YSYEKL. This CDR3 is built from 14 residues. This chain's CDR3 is CASSRPRDWTEAFF. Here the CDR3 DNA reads TGCGCCAGCAGCCGCCCACGAGATTGGACTGAAGCTTTCTTT.